The 10 T cell receptor beta chains listed next were all sequenced from one sample in a study of identical twins. From the 5' RACE reads, TCRdb called clonotypes with MiXCR, one entry per CDR3 protein. In the table there are 400,000 to 500,000 distinct CDR3 sequences, 14% of which are singletons. These data also formed part of another study, on yellow fever vaccine responses in identical twins.

Input material: CD4+ T cells sorted from blood. The source is a woman under 30 in good health.

J is TRBJ2-1 and V is TRBV4-3; 11 bases agree with TRBD2. Germline V gene lookup returns CDR1 LGHNA and CDR2 YSLEER. This CDR3 comprises 15 residues. V lost 4 bases to trimming and J lost 8 bases; unmatched junction nucleotides: 7. CDR3 protein: CASSLTSGSGDEQFF. The CDR3 bases are TGCGCCAGCAGCCTTACTAGCGGGAGCGGGGATGAGCAGTTCTTC.

This clonotype appeared a single time. The V and J genes are TRBV20-1 and TRBJ2-3; 9 bases agree with TRBD2. This CDR3 region has 13 residues. Germline CDR1 and CDR2: DFQATT and SNEGSKA (reference sequence). The CDR3 DNA reads as TGCAGCGCCGGTCCAGCGGGAGGAGATACGCAGTATTTT. Protein: CSAGPAGGDTQYF.

The V gene is TRBV10-3, the J gene TRBJ2-5; D is tentatively TRBD1 or TRBD2 (5 bases each). Germline CDR1 ENHRY, CDR2 SYGVKD. The CDR3 is 13 amino acids. V was shortened by 9 bases and J by 5 bases, with 16 bases between the two germline ends. The CDR3 DNA reads TGTGCCATGGGCCGGGACCCCCAGGAGACCCAGTACTTC. It yields the protein CAMGRDPQETQYF.

This chain joins TRBV7-6 and TRBJ2-1; 11 bases are a match to TRBD2. V was clipped by 5 bases and J by 6 bases; unmatched bases: 15. Germline CDR1 SGHVS, CDR2 FNYEAQ. The CDR3 runs to 18 residues. CDR3: CASSEGLAGKGGSNEQFF. The CDR3 DNA sequence: TGTGCCAGCAGCGAAGGACTAGCGGGCAAGGGCGGGAGCAATGAGCAGTTCTTC.

The chain combines TRBV6-1 with TRBJ2-1, with a tentative D call TRBD2 (6 bases). Trimming removed 7 bases at V and 0 bases at J, with 10 bases between. The V gene's germline CDR1 is MNHNS and CDR2 SASEGT. CDR3 length: 14 residues. The CDR3 is CASTLGGSYNEQFF. CDR3 in DNA: TGTGCCAGCACCTTGGGGGGCTCCTACAATGAGCAGTTCTTC.

V and J are TRBV11-2 and TRBJ2-1, with D possibly TRBD2 on 5 matching bases. V lost 6 bases, J lost 0 bases, and 12 bases lay in between. Germline V CDR1 and CDR2: SGHAT, FQNNGV. The CDR3 runs 15 residues. As DNA, the CDR3 is TGTGCCAGCAGGAGGCGAGAGGGCTCCTACAATGAGCAGTTCTTC. Protein product: CASRRREGSYNEQFF.

This clonotype was observed many times. The V gene is TRBV6-1, the J gene TRBJ1-4; weak D call: TRBD1 (6 bases). Looked up from germline, CDR1 is MNHNS and CDR2 is SASEGT. The V and J ends lost 6 bases and 4 bases respectively, with 12 bases between them. The CDR3 is 14 residues long. Written as DNA, the CDR3 is TGTGCCAGCAGCCGCGGACAGCTTAATGAAAAACTGTTTTTT. Translation gives CASSRGQLNEKLFF.

In this sample, this clonotype turned up once. The rearrangement joins TRBV6-2 or TRBV6-3 to TRBJ2-2; either TRBD1 or TRBD2 may fit D (6 bases each). This CDR3 is 15 amino acids long. V was cut by 6 bases and J by 5 bases, with 16 bases left in between. CDR1 and CDR2 (germline): MNHEY, SVGEGT. CDR3 sequence (DNA): TGTGCCAGCAGACTCCTCGGGGGCGGTACCGGGGAGCTGTTTTTT. Its protein product is CASRLLGGGTGELFF.

The V and J genes are TRBV5-4 and TRBJ2-7; D might be TRBD1 or TRBD2, each matching 5 bases. Germline V gives CDR1 SGHNT, CDR2 YYREEE (reference sequence). V was pared by 4 bases and J by 2 bases, with 13 bases between. This CDR3 region has 14 residues. CDR3 coding DNA: TGTGCCAGCAGCCGCGCTGGGACGACCTACGAGCAGTACTTC. This gives the protein CASSRAGTTYEQYF.

The chain combines TRBV5-1 with TRBJ2-7; unclear D gene. The germline V gene has CDR1 SGHRS and CDR2 YFSETQ. V shed 4 bases and J shed 2 bases, with 10 bases lying between them. This CDR3 contains 13 residues. The CDR3 nucleotides are TGCGCCAGCAGCCTACTTCAGGCCTACGAGCAGTACTTC. Protein product: CASSLLQAYEQYF.